The rows below give T cell receptor beta chains drawn from one sample of a study of T-cell memory formation after mild COVID-19. In TCRdb, the 5' RACE reads were re-called with MiXCR into one record per CDR3 protein. The sample records 300,000 or so distinct CDR3 sequences, approximately 15% being singletons. The sequenced material came from PBMCs or a T cell subset sorted from them (not recorded which). Every receptor here comes from a man between 18 and 29 years old who had mild COVID-19 (a few samples of this study predate the infection). Cell type and time point are not known. Both conserved end residues are part of each CDR3. A D gene is named only where the DNA matches it firmly. Clone sizes are given selectively: once, few, many, or a class where the clone is expanded.

many	TRBJ2-2	-	TRBV5-1	CASSFRGVELFF	TGCGCCAGCAGCTTCAGGGGCGTGGAGCTGTTTTTT
-	TRBJ1-2	-	TRBV7-2	CASSSWRGDGYTF	TGTGCCAGCAGTTCCTGGAGGGGCGATGGCTACACCTTC
few	TRBJ1-1	-	TRBV7-9	CASPGRDTEAFF	TGTGCCAGCCCCGGGAGGGATACTGAAGCTTTCTTT
-	TRBJ2-1	TRBD1	TRBV20-1	CSANRGPTYNEQFF	TGCAGTGCTAACAGGGGTCCCACCTACAATGAGCAGTTCTTC
many	TRBJ2-1	-	TRBV5-1	CASGGGSEQFF	TGCGCCAGCGGAGGGGGTTCTGAGCAGTTCTTC
-	TRBJ2-1	-	TRBV7-9	CASSSAGLYNEQFF	TGTGCCAGCAGCTCCGCGGGGCTCTACAATGAGCAGTTCTTC
-	TRBJ2-1	TRBD2	TRBV24-1	CATGDAGDPYNEQFF	TGTGCCACCGGCGACGCGGGGGACCCCTACAATGAGCAGTTCTTC
-	TRBJ1-6	-	TRBV20-1	CSAQTLRGDYSPLHF	TGCAGTGCTCAGACCCTACGGGGGGATTATTCACCCCTCCACTTT
few	TRBJ2-5	TRBD1	TRBV5-1	CASSLLQGAQETQYF	TGCGCCAGCAGCTTGTTACAGGGGGCGCAGGAGACCCAGTACTTC
-	TRBJ2-2	-	TRBV28	CASSPGGTNTGELFF	TGTGCCAGCAGTCCCGGGGGAACGAACACCGGGGAGCTGTTTTTT
-	TRBJ2-5	-	TRBV5-6	CASSLLLVETQYF	TGTGCCAGCAGCTTGTTACTAGTGGAGACCCAGTACTTC
few	TRBJ1-5	TRBD1	TRBV6-4	CASSVPDRANQPQHF	TGTGCCAGCAGTGTCCCAGACAGGGCCAATCAGCCCCAGCATTTT
few	TRBJ2-5	-	TRBV7-3	CASSSPSSEGETQYF	TGTGCCAGCAGCTCCCCTAGCTCGGAGGGAGAGACCCAGTACTTC
few	TRBJ2-5	-	TRBV7-2	CASSFGWGQETQYF	TGTGCCAGCAGCTTTGGGTGGGGACAAGAGACCCAGTACTTC
-	TRBJ1-1	-	TRBV28	CASRVLAGAGTEAFF	TGTGCCAGCAGGGTCCTTGCAGGGGCTGGGACTGAAGCTTTCTTT
-	TRBJ2-3	-	TRBV19	CASSPQVISTDTQYF	TGTGCCAGTAGTCCTCAGGTTATTAGCACAGATACGCAGTATTTT
many	TRBJ2-5	-	TRBV5-1	CASSLWGPGETQYF	TGCGCCAGCAGCTTATGGGGGCCCGGAGAGACCCAGTACTTC
few	TRBJ2-1	TRBD1	TRBV20-1	CSASGTGGPDEQFF	TGCAGTGCTTCCGGGACAGGGGGCCCGGATGAGCAGTTCTTC
few	TRBJ2-1	TRBD2	TRBV4-1	CASSQRTSGREQFF	TGCGCCAGCAGCCAGCGGACTAGCGGGCGGGAGCAGTTCTTC
-	TRBJ1-6	-	TRBV11-2	CASSPTDRLNSPLHF	TGTGCCAGCAGCCCGACCGACAGGCTCAATTCACCCCTCCACTTT
many	TRBJ1-5	-	TRBV2	CASSEEAGPPPQHF	TGTGCCAGCAGTGAAGAGGCGGGGCCCCCGCCCCAGCATTTT
-	TRBJ2-1	-	TRBV3-2	CASSLPSGGADNEQFF	TGTGCCAGCAGCCTTCCTAGCGGGGGGGCCGACAATGAGCAGTTCTTC
-	TRBJ1-5	-	TRBV7-8	CASGPTAVSNQPQHF	TGTGCCAGCGGGCCAACGGCGGTTAGCAATCAGCCCCAGCATTTT
few	TRBJ2-5	-	TRBV7-8	CASSLFMPADPTQYF	TGTGCCAGCAGCTTATTCATGCCAGCGGACCCAACCCAGTACTTC
few	TRBJ2-1	-	TRBV9	CASSPHAYNEQFF	TGTGCCAGCAGCCCCCACGCCTACAATGAGCAGTTCTTC
-	TRBJ1-5	-	TRBV6-6	CASSFTTETQPQHF	TGTGCCAGCAGTTTCACGACAGAAACGCAGCCCCAGCATTTT
-	TRBJ1-2	-	TRBV5-1	CASSLEAGWQGYTF	TGCGCCAGCAGCTTGGAGGCGGGTTGGCAAGGCTACACCTTC
few	TRBJ2-3	-	TRBV27	CASSNFPSGDTQYF	TGTGCCAGCAGTAACTTCCCTTCGGGAGATACGCAGTATTTT
-	TRBJ2-3	-	TRBV20-1	CSAILRDTQYF	TGCAGTGCTATCCTCAGGGATACGCAGTATTTT
many	TRBJ1-2	-	TRBV5-1	CASSPDRGYGYTF	TGCGCCAGCAGCCCGGACCGGGGCTATGGCTACACCTTC
-	TRBJ2-3	-	TRBV5-6	CASSLGPGSTDTQYF	TGTGCCAGCAGCTTGGGACCGGGAAGCACAGATACGCAGTATTTT
-	TRBJ2-3	-	TRBV7-9	CASLLSSTDTQYF	TGTGCCAGCCTATTATCTAGCACAGATACGCAGTATTTT
-	TRBJ2-1	TRBD2	TRBV5-1	CARSLDRAGGNEQFF	TGCGCCAGGAGCTTGGATCGGGCGGGAGGCAATGAGCAGTTCTTC
-	TRBJ2-5	-	TRBV25-1	CASRGFSETQYF	TGTGCCAGCAGGGGTTTCTCCGAGACCCAGTACTTC
few	TRBJ2-5	-	TRBV7-2	CASSPFGPLHQETQYF	TGTGCCAGCAGCCCGTTTGGGCCACTCCACCAAGAGACCCAGTACTTC
-	TRBJ1-1	-	TRBV12-3/TRBV12-4	CASSLSRTPFF	TGTGCCAGCAGTTTAAGCCGAACGCCTTTCTTT
few	TRBJ1-2	-	TRBV4-2	CASSQDIGAGTGYGYTF	TGTGCCAGCAGCCAAGATATCGGGGCGGGGACTGGGTATGGCTACACCTTC
few	TRBJ2-3	-	TRBV10-2	CASSEQSSTDTQYF	TGCGCCAGCAGTGAGCAATCCAGCACAGATACGCAGTATTTT
-	TRBJ1-5	-	TRBV7-8	CASSLRAQPQHF	TGTGCCAGCAGCTTAAGGGCGCAGCCCCAGCATTTT
-	TRBJ2-5	-	TRBV6-6	CASTLRLGGGSETQYF	TGTGCCAGCACCCTCCGTCTAGGCGGGGGCTCGGAGACCCAGTACTTC